One and the same sample provided the 12 T cell receptor beta chains below, sequenced in a study of T cells after yellow fever vaccination. TCRdb reanalysed the 5' RACE reads using MiXCR and keeps one entry per CDR3 protein. The sample shows 25,000 to 35,000 distinct CDR3 sequences, 6.3% of them seen only once. This specimen was PBMCs, either bulk or a sorted T-cell subset (CD4+, CD8+, memory, or dextramer-sorted; not recorded which), taken on the day of the yellow fever booster vaccination. The origin of the receptors is a man aged 25 to 40 who received the YFV17D yellow fever vaccine.

The J gene is TRBJ2-7, the V gene TRBV29-1; 7 bases map to TRBD2. The CDR3 is made up of 13 amino acids. After removal of 3 bases from V and 0 bases from J, the junction contained 2 bases not matched to a gene. Germline lookup yields CDR1 SQVTM and CDR2 ANQGSEA. CDR3 protein: CSVDPGGSYEQYF. Written as DNA, the CDR3 is TGCAGCGTTGATCCGGGGGGCTCCTACGAGCAGTACTTC.

Ten or more counts support this clonotype. The chain joins TRBV29-1 to TRBJ2-5; no firm D call. The ends were cut back, 7 bases at V and 9 bases at J, with 15 bases in the middle. CDR1 SQVTM and CDR2 ANQGSEA come from the germline V gene. This CDR3 has 11 residues. The CDR3 DNA follows: TGCAGCGCGGACGGGCCGGGCTCCCAGTACTTC. It specifies CSADGPGSQYF.

Regarding this clonotype: A much larger clone sits a single nucleotide away, making a read error possible. CDR3 coding DNA: TGCAGTGCTAGGGCGAGAGGGTCTCGAGAGACCCAGTACTTC. Its protein is CSARARGSRETQYF. This chain links TRBV20-1 with TRBJ2-5, with a tentative D call TRBD2 (5 bases). The V gene's germline CDR1 is DFQATT and CDR2 SNEGSKA (reference sequence). V dropped 3 bases and J dropped 4 bases, with 15 bases sitting between them. This CDR3 is built from 14 residues.

At least ten counts were recorded for this clonotype. The chain recombines TRBV10-3 with TRBJ1-2; possible D gene TRBD1, 6 bases. This CDR3 has 14 amino acids. V lost 2 bases and J 6 bases, leaving 13 bases between the germline ends. Germline assignment: CDR1 ENHRY and CDR2 SYGVKD. CDR3 amino acids: CAISEPDRRNGYTF. The CDR3 bases are TGTGCCATCAGTGAGCCGGACAGACGCAATGGCTACACCTTC.

J is TRBJ1-2 and V is TRBV6-6; maybe TRBD1 (5 bases). Germline V CDR1 and CDR2: MNHNY, SVGAGI (reference sequence). The CDR3 has 12 amino acids. V was clipped by 6 bases and J by 3 bases, with 8 bases between them. CDR3 bases: TGTGCCAGCAGCCAGACAGACTATGGCTACACCTTC. It yields the protein CASSQTDYGYTF.

This clonotype was detected many times. The chain combines TRBV7-2 with TRBJ1-6; weak D call: TRBD1 (6 bases). This CDR3 is built from 14 residues. Deletions cut 5 bases from V and 10 bases from J, with 15 bases between. CDR1 and CDR2 from the germline V gene are SGHTA and FQGNSA. The CDR3 sequence is CASSPRGDGSPLHF. The DNA for the CDR3 is TGTGCCAGCAGCCCTAGGGGGGATGGGTCACCCCTCCACTTT.

This clonotype was counted only a few times. The chain couples TRBV19 to TRBJ1-5; 7 bases fit TRBD1. Per germline, CDR1 LNHDA and CDR2 SQIVND (reference sequence). The CDR3 has 16 amino acids. The trim removed 5 bases at V and 5 bases at J, leaving 12 bases unmatched. Written as DNA, the CDR3 is TGTGCCAGTAGTCTGGCCGGGGGACAGCTGTATCAGCCCCAGCATTTT. Amino acid sequence: CASSLAGGQLYQPQHF.

This clonotype was picked up a small number of times. This chain uses TRBV19 with TRBJ2-4; no clear D gene. The length of the CDR3 is 13 residues. V lost 11 bases and J 2 bases, leaving 13 bases between the germline ends. Per germline, CDR1 LNHDA and CDR2 SQIVND (reference sequence). The CDR3 loop is CASSLETKNIQYF. For the CDR3, the DNA is TGTGCCTCGTCCCTGGAAACCAAAAACATTCAGTACTTC. The entire variable domain, with the rest obtained from reference TRBV19 and TRBJ2-4, is as follows: DGGITQSPKYLFRKEGQNVTLSCEQNLNHDAMYWYRQDPGQGLRLIYYSQIVNDFQKGDIAEGYSVSREKKESFPLTVTSAQKNPTAFYLCASSLETKNIQYFGAGTRLSVL.

In this sample, this clonotype turned up a few times. The gene calls are TRBV20-1 and TRBJ2-1; maybe TRBD2 (5 bases). Germline V CDR1 and CDR2: DFQATT, SNEGSKA (reference sequence). This CDR3 has 14 residues. V dropped 6 bases and J dropped 2 bases, with 14 bases sitting between them. Written as DNA, the CDR3 is TGCAGTGCCGATTCCCGGGGAACCTACAATGAGCAGTTCTTC. Translating it yields CSADSRGTYNEQFF.

The CDR3, as DNA: TGCAGCGTTCTCCGTCGGGATACGCAGTATTTT. Translation: CSVLRRDTQYF. The chain employs TRBV29-1 and TRBJ2-3; D call uncertain. This CDR3 region has 11 residues. V lost 5 bases and J lost 6, with 9 bases in between. The V gene's germline CDR1 is SQVTM and CDR2 ANQGSEA.

This clonotype was seen at least ten times. The CDR3 spells CASSLTGEYQPQHF. The CDR3 DNA is TGTGCCAGCAGCTTGACAGGGGAGTATCAGCCCCAGCATTTT. The chain uses TRBV5-6 and TRBJ1-5; 7 nucleotides line up with TRBD1. Germline CDR1 reads SGHDT; CDR2 reads YYEEEE. There are 14 residues in the CDR3. V trimming: 1 base; J trimming: 5 bases; junction bases outside the gene matches: 3.

This clonotype showed up many times. This sequence joins TRBV11-2 and TRBJ2-5, with D perhaps TRBD1 or TRBD2 (6 bases each). This CDR3 is 16 amino acids long. V gave up 1 base and J gave up 5 bases, with 17 bases separating them. Germline values: CDR1 SGHAT, CDR2 FQNNGV. The CDR3 DNA sequence: TGTGCCAGCAGCTTAGGACAGCCGGGGGCGACGGAGACCCAGTACTTC. Protein product: CASSLGQPGATETQYF.